The subject of this entry is one T cell receptor (beta chain). The data are from a study of blood T cells in healthy people across ages. Using a J-beta primer mix together with a sample-barcoded 5' primer, a second PCR was run for roughly 6 to 12 cycles. MiXCR, applied by TCRdb to the 5' RACE reads, yields one record per CDR3 protein. The sample shows around 1,700,000 distinct CDR3 sequences, 28% of them seen only once. The CDR3 is 13 amino acids. Germline CDR1 SNHLY, CDR2 FYNNEI. Between the trimmed V and J ends, which lost 8 bases and 2 bases, there was a span of 13 bases. This chain links TRBV2 with TRBJ2-7, with unresolved D. The receptor's source is a woman aged 25 to 45 in good health. Material: blood. The CDR3, as DNA: TGTGCCAGCCTAGAAACCGCCCCCTACGAGCAGTACTTC. Its translation: CASLETAPYEQYF.